Detailed here is one T cell receptor (beta chain). Its antigen is as yet unknown. This sample was included in a study of glioma-infiltrating T cells. General study findings and limits: Only very few CDR3 sequences appeared in both tissue and blood. Non-neoplastic patients had below-expected tissue-blood divergence, while all gliomas exceeded expectation.

The iRepertoire nested amplicon-rescue multiplex PCR amplified TCR alpha and beta CDR3s from RNA. Tissue mRNA or PBMC total RNA, about 90-400 ng, went into one-step reverse transcription and amplification. TCRdb reanalysed the multiplex PCR reads using MiXCR and keeps one entry per CDR3 protein. The table shows 100,000 to 150,000 distinct CDR3 sequences, with approximately 26% occurring only once. The CDR3 length is 16 residues. Germline V gives CDR1 SGHTA, CDR2 FQGNSA. The V end lost 1 base, the J end lost 2 bases, and 14 bases lay between the germline ends. The chain recombines TRBV7-2 with TRBJ1-2, with D perhaps matching TRBD1 (6 bases). This receptor was obtained from a human donor with low-grade glioma or glioblastoma, undergoing nonglioma brain surgery, or in good health (not recorded which). The sample taken for sequencing was glioma tissue, nonneoplastic brain tissue, or PBMCs (not recorded which). CDR3 DNA: TGTGCCAGCAGCTTAGACGCCGGGGGGACAAACTATGGCTACACCTTC. Translated, it gives CASSLDAGGTNYGYTF.